This entry describes one TCR beta chain. Its antigen remains unidentified. Trimming cost V 3 bases and J 2 bases, with 17 bases left between them. The germline V gene has CDR1 MNHNY and CDR2 SVGAGI (reference sequence). This CDR3 comprises 16 residues. Sequencing used immunoSEQ multiplex PCR; TCRdb keeps in-frame clones, though not all of them. This table holds about 1 million clones, about 75% found once. The sample belongs to a study of shared clonotypes between healthy human individuals. Overall study context: Serving as donors were two women and a few men, whose ages spanned 18 to 49.

Broader study findings: Of the naive CD4 clonotypes, about 5.4% were shared across several donors. Generation probabilities were higher for clonotypes shared across all four sorted-subset donors than for unshared ones.

The CD4+ fraction was divided into a CD45RA+ naive subset and a CD45RA-negative memory subset. The sample comprised memory CD4+ T cells sorted from blood. Indicated subset: CD45RA-negative fraction. The rearrangement links TRBV6-6 to TRBJ2-7; D uncertain. The clonotype originates from a man aged 18 to 30 in good health. CDR3 bases: TGTGCCAGCAGTTATGGGCAGGCCAGTTCCCCCTACGAGCAGTACTTC. It encodes CASSYGQASSPYEQYF.